A single sample is the source of the 2 T cell receptor beta chains below, sequenced in a study of T cells after yellow fever vaccination. A single record per CDR3 protein comes from TCRdb applying MiXCR to the 5' RACE reads. The profile shows 280,000 or so distinct CDR3 sequences, under 9% of them singletons. The sequenced sample was CD4+ T cells sorted from PBMCs, obtained 5 days after the yellow fever booster vaccination. These receptors were obtained from a man aged 18 to 30 who received the YFV17D yellow fever vaccine.

V is TRBV4-1 and J is TRBJ2-1; 7 positions agree with TRBD1. Germline CDR1 is MGHRA and CDR2 is YSYEKL. V shed 0 bases, J shed 2 bases, and the junction held 4 bases outside the gene matches. This CDR3 spans 16 amino acids. CDR3 sequence (DNA): TGCGCCAGCAGCCAAGAAGGGACAGCAACCTACAATGAGCAGTTCTTC. Amino acid sequence: CASSQEGTATYNEQFF.

The chain recombines TRBV7-9 with TRBJ2-3; D might be TRBD1 (5 bases). Trimming took 5 bases from V and 3 from J, leaving 12 bases between them. Germline V gene data show CDR1 as SEHNR and CDR2 as FQNEAQ (reference sequence). The length of the CDR3 is 14 residues. The CDR3 nucleotides are TGTGCCAGCAGCCCGTGGGGCTCGACAGATACGCAGTATTTT. Its protein is CASSPWGSTDTQYF.